Following are 3 T cell receptor beta chains from one sample sequenced in a study of blood T cell repertoires in COVID-19. Profiled with immunoSEQ multiplex PCR; TCRdb holds only in-frame clones, not every one. Among 150,000 or so clones listed, around 82% were seen once. Material: peripheral blood. These receptors came from a man aged 55-75 years with active or convalescent COVID-19.

This clone was recorded a few times. The chain links TRBV4-3 to TRBJ1-2; the D gene is possibly TRBD1 (5 bases). Germline-derived CDR1 and CDR2 are LGHNA and YSLEER. Trimming took off 0 bases at V and 3 bases at J, with 17 bases between the two ends. This CDR3 spans 17 amino acids. The CDR3 reads CASSQEGSNTGYYGYTF. In DNA form, the CDR3 reads TGCGCCAGCAGCCAAGAAGGGTCAAATACAGGATACTATGGCTACACCTTC.

The CDR3: CASSPATGGTDTQYF. In DNA, the CDR3 is TGTGCCAGCTCACCTGCGACAGGGGGCACAGATACGCAGTATTTT. The chain combines TRBV18 with TRBJ2-3; the match to TRBD1 covers 8 bases. The CDR3 sequence is 15 residues long. Germline V gene data show CDR1 as KGHSH and CDR2 as LQKENI. J was trimmed by 1 base and V by 3 bases; bases with no gene match: 3. Together with reference TRBV18 and TRBJ2-3, the CDR3 gives the full variable domain: NAGVMQNPRHLVRRRGQEARLRCSPMKGHSHVYWYRQLPEEGLKFMVYLQKENIIDESGMPKERFSAEFPKEGPSILRIQQVVRGDSAAYFCASSPATGGTDTQYFGPGTRLTVL.

The J gene is TRBJ1-2, the V gene TRBV19; possible D gene TRBD1, 5 bases. The germline V gene encodes CDR1 LNHDA and CDR2 SQIVND (reference sequence). V was pared by 2 bases and J by 5 bases, with 6 bases between. CDR3 size: 12 residues. Written as DNA, the CDR3 is TGTGCCAGTAGTATACAGGGATATGGCTACACCTTC. Amino acid sequence: CASSIQGYGYTF. Full variable domain (outside the CDR3, taken from reference TRBV19 and TRBJ1-2): DGGITQSPKYLFRKEGQNVTLSCEQNLNHDAMYWYRQDPGQGLRLIYYSQIVNDFQKGDIAEGYSVSREKKESFPLTVTSAQKNPTAFYLCASSIQGYGYTFGSGTRLTVV.